Below, 21 T cell receptor beta chains from the same sample are listed, as sequenced in a study of OX40 agonist ivuxolimab in advanced cancers. Profiled with immunoSEQ multiplex PCR; TCRdb holds only in-frame clones, not every one. The profile shows 67,000 or so clones, about 88% of them singletons. The sequencing used CD4+ or CD8+ T cells sorted from blood, collected in a trial of the OX40 agonist ivuxolimab. The receptors originated from an adult with an advanced solid tumor such as melanoma, head and neck, liver or kidney cancer.

This clone came up once. This chain's CDR3 is CASSLGQGAYYEQYF. CDR3 DNA sequence: TGTGCCAGCAGCCTGGGACAGGGGGCCTACTACGAGCAGTACTTC. This chain connects TRBV7-2 to TRBJ2-7; 12 bases are shared with TRBD1. This CDR3 is built from 15 residues. Per germline, CDR1 SGHTA and CDR2 FQGNSA. V lost 5 bases, J lost 3 bases, and 5 bases stayed unmatched.

The chain links TRBV6-4 to TRBJ2-1; tentative D call: TRBD2 (5 bases). Germline assignment: CDR1 MRHNA and CDR2 SNTAGT. Trimming removed 3 bases from V and 6 bases from J, with 9 bases in between. There are 13 residues in the CDR3. The DNA for the CDR3 is TGTGCCAGCAGTGAGAGGGCGGGCAATGAGCAGTTCTTC. As protein: CASSERAGNEQFF.

This chain links TRBV18 with TRBJ1-1; D is possibly TRBD1 (5 bases). The V and J ends lost 4 bases and 0 bases respectively, with 12 bases between them. The CDR3 extends over 15 amino acids. Looked up from germline, CDR1 is KGHSH and CDR2 is LQKENI. In nucleotides, the CDR3 is TGTGCCAGCTCACAAGGGGCACTTATGAACACTGAAGCTTTCTTT. This encodes CASSQGALMNTEAFF.

V usage is TRBV7-9 and J usage is TRBJ2-3; D ambiguous. V was shortened by 2 bases and J by 2 bases, with 11 bases between the two germline ends. The CDR3 sequence is 15 residues long. Germline loops: CDR1 SEHNR, CDR2 FQNEAQ (reference sequence). The CDR3 protein is CASSLNSRDTDTQYF. CDR3 sequence (DNA): TGTGCCAGCAGCTTAAATTCTAGGGACACAGATACGCAGTATTTT. The full variable domain, its missing parts supplied by reference TRBV7-9 and TRBJ2-3, is DTGVSQNPRHKITKRGQNVTFRCDPISEHNRLYWYRQTLGQGPEFLTYFQNEAQLEKSRLLSDRFSAERPKGSFSTLEIQRTEQGDSAMYLCASSLNSRDTDTQYFGPGTRLTVL.

The chain links TRBV10-3 to TRBJ2-6; the match to TRBD1 covers 8 bases. Germline V CDR1 and CDR2: ENHRY, SYGVKD. This CDR3 is built from 20 residues. Trimming cost V 5 bases and J 2 bases; bases outside gene matches: 17. DNA of the CDR3: TGTGCCATCAGTTCGGGGCGGCTTCCATTGGACAGGGCTGGGGCCAACGTCCTGACTTTC. Protein: CAISSGRLPLDRAGANVLTF.

V gene TRBV9 combines with J gene TRBJ1-5; no clear D. The V end was cut by 4 bases, the J end by 0 bases, with 5 bases between. This CDR3 has 13 amino acids. Germline-derived CDR1 and CDR2 are SGDLS and YYNGEE. This CDR3 reads CASSPDSNQPQHF. CDR3 DNA sequence: TGTGCCAGCAGCCCCGATAGCAATCAGCCCCAGCATTTT.

V usage is TRBV7-2 and J usage is TRBJ2-1; 7 bases agree with TRBD2. The germline CDR1 and CDR2 sequences are SGHTA and FQGNSA. Trimming cost V 3 bases and J 5 bases; bases outside gene matches: 7. There are 15 residues in the CDR3. CDR3 region: CASSLGGSIHNEQFF. The CDR3 DNA reads as TGTGCCAGCAGCTTGGGCGGGAGCATCCACAATGAGCAGTTCTTC.

The rearrangement uses TRBV18 and TRBJ2-7; 7 nucleotides agree with TRBD1. The germline V gene encodes CDR1 KGHSH and CDR2 LQKENI. The trim removed 3 bases at V and 3 bases at J, leaving 8 bases unmatched. This CDR3 spans 15 amino acids. The CDR3 loop reads CASSPSTGQGYEQYF. The DNA of the CDR3 is TGTGCCAGCTCACCGTCGACAGGGCAGGGCTACGAGCAGTACTTC. Complete variable domain (other parts from reference TRBV18 and TRBJ2-7): NAGVMQNPRHLVRRRGQEARLRCSPMKGHSHVYWYRQLPEEGLKFMVYLQKENIIDESGMPKERFSAEFPKEGPSILRIQQVVRGDSAAYFCASSPSTGQGYEQYFGPGTRLTVT.

The chain joins TRBV28 to TRBJ2-1, with 11 bases identical to TRBD2. CDR3 length: 16 residues. V was clipped by 6 bases and J by 0 bases; unmatched bases: 4. Germline CDR1 reads MDHEN; CDR2 reads SYDVKM. For the CDR3, the DNA is TGTGCCAGCAGGGGTAGCGGGAGGGCCTCCTACAATGAGCAGTTCTTC. It encodes CASRGSGRASYNEQFF.

The chain has TRBV19 and TRBJ2-3; 7 bases fit TRBD2. The V gene's germline CDR1 is LNHDA and CDR2 SQIVND (reference sequence). CDR3 length: 16 residues. Trimming took 2 bases from V and 0 from J; bases not matched to a gene: 5. The DNA for the CDR3 is TGTGCCAGTAGTATAAATGGAGCGGGAAGCACAGATACGCAGTATTTT. Its translation is CASSINGAGSTDTQYF.

This clone was seen just once. The V gene is TRBV5-6, the J gene TRBJ2-1; D is ambiguous. The V gene lost 7 bases and the J gene lost 0 bases, with 11 bases spanning the gap. CDR3 length: 14 residues. Germline V gene data show CDR1 as SGHDT and CDR2 as YYEEEE. The CDR3 reads CASLFRSSYNEQFF. CDR3 bases: TGTGCCAGCCTTTTCCGGAGCTCCTACAATGAGCAGTTCTTC.

The chain joins TRBV7-2 to TRBJ2-5; TRBD1 matches 8 bases. Germline CDR1 and CDR2: SGHTA and FQGNSA. CDR3 length: 16 amino acids. Trimming cost V 2 bases and J 0 bases; bases outside gene matches: 5. The chain's CDR3 is CASSLRDRRYQETQYF. Here the CDR3 DNA reads TGTGCCAGCAGCTTACGGGACAGGAGGTACCAAGAGACCCAGTACTTC.

This sequence joins TRBV19 and TRBJ1-2; 8 bases match TRBD1. CDR3 length equals 14 residues. CDR1 LNHDA and CDR2 SQIVND come from the germline V gene (reference sequence). The V gene end was trimmed by 6 bases and the J gene end by 5 bases; junction bases not matched to a gene: 8. CDR3 in DNA: TGTGCCAGTAGCCAGGACAGGGTTAGTTATGGCTACACCTTC. Translating gives CASSQDRVSYGYTF.

This chain joins TRBV5-5 and TRBJ1-2, with no clear D. V was trimmed by 6 bases and J by 8 bases, leaving 20 bases between them. The CDR3 is 14 residues long. Germline-derived CDR1 and CDR2 are SGHKS and YYEKEE (reference sequence). CDR3 coding DNA: TGTGCCAGCATCCTTGGAGCCGAAAAACGCGGCTACACCTTC. As protein: CASILGAEKRGYTF. Complete variable domain (other parts from reference TRBV5-5 and TRBJ1-2): DAGVTQSPTHLIKTRGQQVTLRCSPISGHKSVSWYQQVLGQGPQFIFQYYEKEERGRGNFPDRFSARQFPNYSSELNVNALLLGDSALYLCASILGAEKRGYTFGSGTRLTVV.

This chain joins TRBV28 and TRBJ2-5, with D perhaps TRBD1 or TRBD2 (6 bases each). This CDR3 comprises 15 residues. Germline CDR1 reads MDHEN; CDR2 reads SYDVKM. The ends were cut back, 6 bases at V and 5 bases at J, with 19 bases in the middle. The CDR3 coding sequence is TGTGCCAGCAGCCCCCGGAAGGGGGGCGCGGAGACCCAGTACTTC. Its translation: CASSPRKGGAETQYF.

The V and J genes are TRBV28 and TRBJ1-5; TRBD1 aligns across 11 bases. Unmatched junction bases numbered 14, after V lost 7 bases and J lost 6 bases. The CDR3 has 17 amino acids. From germline, CDR1 is MDHEN and CDR2 SYDVKM. The CDR3 sequence: CASTPDRGRGGTQPQHF. In DNA form, the CDR3 reads TGTGCCAGCACCCCGGACAGGGGGCGAGGGGGTACTCAGCCCCAGCATTTT. The complete variable domain, with remaining parts taken from reference TRBV28 and TRBJ1-5, reads DVKVTQSSRYLVKRTGEKVFLECVQDMDHENMFWYRQDPGLGLRLIYFSYDVKMKEKGDIPEGYSVSREKKERFSLILESASTNQTSMYLCASTPDRGRGGTQPQHFGDGTRLSIL.

V usage is TRBV20-1 and J usage is TRBJ2-3; D is unresolved. The germline gives CDR1 DFQATT, CDR2 SNEGSKA (reference sequence). This CDR3 has 11 amino acids. Trimming removed 2 bases at V and 5 bases at J, with 5 bases between. The CDR3: CSARWGDTQYF. Written as DNA, the CDR3 is TGCAGTGCTAGATGGGGAGATACGCAGTATTTT.

V and J are TRBV29-1 and TRBJ2-1, with TRBD2 matching over 10 bases. The germline CDR1 and CDR2 sequences are SQVTM and ANQGSEA. The CDR3 totals 11 residues. With 4 bases clipped from V and 15 bases from J, the junction kept 6 bases outside the gene matches. CDR3 bases: TGCAGCGTTGCCCAAGCGGGAGGGGGGTTCTTC. As protein: CSVAQAGGGFF.

The V call is TRBV9, the J call TRBJ1-1; D ambiguous. Trimming stripped 3 bases from V and 0 bases from J, with 9 bases between. CDR1 and CDR2 from the germline V gene are SGDLS and YYNGEE. This CDR3 contains 14 residues. The CDR3 reads CASSGSGLNTEAFF. The CDR3 DNA reads TGTGCCAGCAGCGGCTCGGGATTGAACACTGAAGCTTTCTTT.

V and J are TRBV19 and TRBJ1-4; a possible D gene is TRBD1 (5 bases). Trimming stripped 1 base from V and 8 bases from J, with 11 bases between. The CDR3 length is 14 residues. Per germline, CDR1 LNHDA and CDR2 SQIVND (reference sequence). As DNA, the CDR3 is TGTGCCAGTAGTATAGTCGGGGCAGGGGAAAAACTGTTTTTT. Protein product: CASSIVGAGEKLFF.

The V gene is TRBV28, the J gene TRBJ1-2; 8 bases line up with TRBD1. CDR3 length: 14 amino acids. V lost 3 bases, J lost 4 bases, and 4 bases stayed unmatched. CDR1 MDHEN and CDR2 SYDVKM come from the germline V gene. The CDR3: CASSFNRGIYGYTF. The CDR3 DNA reads TGTGCCAGCAGTTTTAACAGGGGGATCTATGGCTACACCTTC.